This T cell receptor (beta chain) was sequenced in a study of read filtering for tumor transcriptome and immune sequencing. About the study: The cohort had approximately 16 men and over eleven women aged roughly 47 to 85, mean around 66 years.

CDR1 is SEHNR and CDR2 is FQNEAQ in the germline V gene (reference sequence). Trimming took 3 bases from V and 7 from J, leaving 6 bases between them. This CDR3 has 11 residues. This clonotype has at least ten counts. This library used approximately 370 ng RNA and molecular barcoded adaptors spanning alpha/delta and beta/gamma chains. TCRdb analysed the reads with MiXCR anew, one entry per CDR3 protein. The table lists about 48,000 distinct CDR3 sequences, approximately 18% of them singletons. The gene calls are TRBV7-9 and TRBJ1-1; D is uncertain. The sample was a population of CD138-negative cells sorted from bone marrow. This clonotype was obtained from a donor aged 40 or over with multiple myeloma. CDR3 DNA: TGTGCCAGCAGCTTTGAGGTTGAAGCTTTCTTT. Translating it yields CASSFEVEAFF.